This note documents a single TCR beta chain sequence. V lost 5 bases to trimming and J lost 7 bases; unmatched junction nucleotides: 14. There are 17 residues in the CDR3. Per the germline V gene, CDR1 is ENHRY and CDR2 is SYGVKD. The record originates from a study of blood T cell repertoires in COVID-19. At the level of the study: The United States, Italy and Spain provided the acute and convalescent COVID-19 samples.

The repertoire was sequenced with immunoSEQ multiplex PCR; TCRdb's copy has only in-frame clones and lacks some. The sample records 80,000 to 95,000 clones, approximately 81% being singletons. This rearrangement joins TRBV10-3 to TRBJ2-2; 9 nucleotides match TRBD1. The sample taken for sequencing was peripheral blood. The receptor was isolated from an elderly man with active or convalescent COVID-19. CDR3 sequence reads: CAISSLGTGYTDGELFF. CDR3 bases: TGTGCCATCAGTAGTTTAGGGACAGGGTACACCGACGGGGAGCTGTTTTTT.